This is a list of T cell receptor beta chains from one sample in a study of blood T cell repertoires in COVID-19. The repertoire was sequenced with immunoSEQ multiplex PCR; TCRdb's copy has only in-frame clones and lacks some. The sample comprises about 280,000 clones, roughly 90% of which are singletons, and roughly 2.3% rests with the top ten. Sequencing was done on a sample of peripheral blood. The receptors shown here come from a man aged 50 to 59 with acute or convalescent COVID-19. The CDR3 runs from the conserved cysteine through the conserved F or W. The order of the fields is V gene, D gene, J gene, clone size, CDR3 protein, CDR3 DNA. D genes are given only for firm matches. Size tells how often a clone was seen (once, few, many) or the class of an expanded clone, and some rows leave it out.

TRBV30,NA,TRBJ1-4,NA,CACETATNEKLFF,TGTGCCTGCGAAACAGCAACTAATGAAAAACTGTTTTTT
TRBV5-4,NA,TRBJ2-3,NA,CASSSFGNTDTQYF,TGTGCCAGCAGCTCTTTCGGGAACACAGATACGCAGTATTTT
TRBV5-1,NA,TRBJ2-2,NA,CASSLATTGTITGELFF,TGCGCCAGCAGCTTGGCGACTACAGGGACGATCACCGGGGAGCTGTTTTTT
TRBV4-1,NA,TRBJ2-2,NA,CASSQVGFPGELFF,TGCGCCAGCAGCCAAGTCGGGTTCCCCGGGGAGCTGTTTTTT
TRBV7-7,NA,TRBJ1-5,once,CASSLVINQPQHF,TGTGCTAGCAGCTTAGTTATCAATCAGCCCCAGCATTTT
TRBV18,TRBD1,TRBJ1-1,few,CASSSTDRGPNTEAFF,TGTGCCAGCTCATCCACCGACAGGGGACCGAACACTGAAGCTTTCTTT
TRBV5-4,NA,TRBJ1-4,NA,CASSLTGGTNEKLFF,TGTGCCAGCAGCTTGACGGGAGGAACTAATGAAAAACTGTTTTTT
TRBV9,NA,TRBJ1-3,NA,CASSVAAGAGNTIYF,TGTGCCAGCAGCGTAGCGGCAGGGGCTGGAAACACCATATATTTT
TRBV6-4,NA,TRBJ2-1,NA,CASLDPLGDEHNEQFF,TGTGCCAGCTTAGACCCTCTCGGGGATGAGCACAATGAGCAGTTCTTC
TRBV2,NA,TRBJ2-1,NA,CASSAESGGEQFF,TGTGCCAGCAGCGCCGAGAGTGGAGGTGAGCAGTTCTTC
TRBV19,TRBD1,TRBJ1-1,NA,CASSNRGTMNTEAFF,TGTGCCAGTAGTAACAGGGGGACTATGAACACTGAAGCTTTCTTT
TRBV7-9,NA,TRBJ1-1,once,CASSLSTEAFF,TGTGCCAGCAGCCTGAGCACTGAAGCTTTCTTT
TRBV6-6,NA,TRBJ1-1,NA,CASSDTANTEAFF,TGTGCCAGCAGCGATACAGCTAACACTGAAGCTTTCTTT
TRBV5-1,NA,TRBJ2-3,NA,CASSLPNSGTQYF,TGCGCCAGCAGCTTGCCGAATTCAGGTACGCAGTATTTT
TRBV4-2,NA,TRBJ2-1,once,CASSQDAGGYNEQFF,TGTGCCAGCAGCCAAGATGCCGGGGGCTACAATGAGCAGTTCTTC
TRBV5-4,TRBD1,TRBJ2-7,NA,CASSTMTGTYEQYF,TGTGCCAGCAGCACGATGACAGGGACCTACGAGCAGTACTTC
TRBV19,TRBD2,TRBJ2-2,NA,CASSMGRTSGGELFF,TGTGCCAGTAGTATGGGGCGGACTAGCGGCGGGGAGCTGTTTTTT
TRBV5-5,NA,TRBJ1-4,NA,CASSRGVGPANEKLFF,TGTGCCAGCAGCAGAGGAGTGGGGCCGGCTAATGAAAAACTGTTTTTT
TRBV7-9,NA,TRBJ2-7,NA,CASSPRWGGGPSEQYF,TGTGCCAGCAGCCCACGTTGGGGAGGTGGACCCAGCGAGCAGTACTTC
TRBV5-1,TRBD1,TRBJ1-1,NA,CASSSEGARVTEAFF,TGCGCCAGCAGCTCAGAGGGGGCGCGGGTCACTGAAGCTTTCTTT
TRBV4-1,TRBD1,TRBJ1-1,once,CASSSQQTGGLMNTEAFF,TGCGCCAGCAGCTCCCAACAGACAGGGGGCCTCATGAACACTGAAGCTTTCTTT
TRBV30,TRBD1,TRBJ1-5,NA,CAWSAGQAFNQPQHF,TGTGCCTGGAGTGCGGGACAGGCGTTTAATCAGCCCCAGCATTTT
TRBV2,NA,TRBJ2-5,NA,CASRQGETQYF,TGTGCCAGCAGGCAGGGGGAGACCCAGTACTTC
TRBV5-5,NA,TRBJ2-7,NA,CATTGGDSYEQYF,TGTGCCACCACCGGGGGAGATTCCTACGAGCAGTACTTC
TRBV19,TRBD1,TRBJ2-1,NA,CASSRTGNEQFF,TGTGCCAGTAGTAGGACAGGGAATGAGCAGTTCTTC
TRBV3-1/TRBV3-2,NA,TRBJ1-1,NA,CASSLTGNTEAFF,TGTGCCAGCAGCTTAACAGGGAACACTGAAGCTTTCTTT
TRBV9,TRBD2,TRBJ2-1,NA,CASSFGTSSGNEQFF,TGTGCCAGCAGCTTCGGGACTAGTTCAGGCAATGAGCAGTTCTTC
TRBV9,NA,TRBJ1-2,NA,CASSPSRANYGYTF,TGTGCCAGCAGCCCTTCCCGAGCTAACTATGGCTACACCTTC
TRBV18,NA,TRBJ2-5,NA,CASSGRRQETQYF,TGTGCCAGCTCCGGTAGGAGGCAAGAGACCCAGTACTTC
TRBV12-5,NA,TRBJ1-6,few,CASGRRDIVGNSPLHF,TGTGCTAGTGGCCGCCGGGACATCGTGGGGAATTCACCCCTCCACTTT
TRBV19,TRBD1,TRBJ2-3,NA,CASSALPGQPVADTQYF,TGTGCCAGTAGTGCATTACCGGGACAGCCGGTGGCAGATACGCAGTATTTT
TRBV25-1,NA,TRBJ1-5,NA,CASSESGGTQPQHF,TGTGCCAGCAGTGAATCGGGAGGGACCCAGCCCCAGCATTTT
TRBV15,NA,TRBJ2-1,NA,CATSSRRGNEQFF,TGTGCCACCAGCAGTCGTCGGGGGAATGAGCAGTTCTTC
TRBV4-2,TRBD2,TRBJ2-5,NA,CASSQGLAEETQYF,TGTGCCAGCAGCCAAGGTCTAGCGGAAGAGACCCAGTACTTC
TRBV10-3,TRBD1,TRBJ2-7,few,CAISESKGDRAYEQYF,TGTGCCATCAGTGAGTCGAAAGGGGACAGGGCCTACGAGCAGTACTTC